These T cell receptor beta chains were read from a single sample in a study of blood T cells in healthy people across ages. TCRdb re-derived calls from the 5' RACE reads in MiXCR, one entry per CDR3 protein. The profile shows hundreds of thousands of distinct CDR3 sequences, under 65% of them singletons. Sequencing was performed on blood. These receptors were obtained from a man aged 55-75 years in good health. The conserved cysteine and the conserved F or W are not part of the CDR3 here. The D gene is left open where the match is weak.

V gene,D gene,CDR3 protein
TRBV20-1,-,SARVGRGENIQY
TRBV5-6,-,ASSVGPNRRGKETQY
TRBV15,-,ATRGWGADGYT
TRBV18,-,ASSSATVDTQY
TRBV7-9,-,ASSSTYRSYEQY
TRBV20-1,-,SVRPGATNYGYT
TRBV5-5,-,ASSLAPGGSYGYT
TRBV4-1,-,ASSQDGDTNQPQH
TRBV6-2/TRBV6-3,TRBD2,ASNRGLVGTDTQY
TRBV6-2/TRBV6-3,-,ASSPGLRDLAKNIRY
TRBV7-2,-,ASSLQMNTEAF
TRBV10-2,-,ASSDTGTGSGIPQF
TRBV18,-,ASSPEGPNEQY
TRBV6-5,TRBD1,ATRQGGNIQY
TRBV20-1,-,SANAPDGSGTIDGYT
TRBV20-1,TRBD2,SASPPSGGTDTQY
TRBV5-1,-,ASSLGQVLYKEQF
TRBV5-1,TRBD2,ASTLTSGVSYNEQF
TRBV12-3/TRBV12-4,TRBD1,ASSVQGVYTGELF